A selection of T cell receptor beta chains follows, all from one sample in a study of blood T cell repertoires in COVID-19. Only in-frame clones appear in the TCRdb table, and some are missing; sequencing was by immunoSEQ multiplex PCR. Of some 120,000 clones detected, roughly nine tenths appear once; the ten largest clones hold approximately 3.7%. The source material was peripheral blood. These receptors were taken from a man between 45 and 60 years old with active COVID-19. Both conserved end residues are part of each CDR3. The order of the fields is J gene, V gene, D gene, clone size, CDR3 protein, CDR3 DNA. D genes are given only for firm matches. Part of the rows lack a size; the others show once, few, many or a class for expanded clones.

j_gene: TRBJ2-1
v_gene: TRBV4-1
d_gene: NA
abundance: NA
CDR3aa: CASSQVGASYNEQFF
CDR3nt: TGCGCCAGCAGCCAGGTCGGAGCCTCCTACAATGAGCAGTTCTTC

j_gene: TRBJ2-7
v_gene: TRBV7-9
d_gene: NA
abundance: NA
CDR3aa: CASSSRGQYEQYF
CDR3nt: TGTGCCAGCAGCTCTCGAGGACAGTACGAGCAGTACTTC

j_gene: TRBJ2-7
v_gene: TRBV14
d_gene: NA
abundance: once
CDR3aa: CASSQDRGYEQYF
CDR3nt: TGTGCCAGCAGCCAAGATCGGGGTTACGAGCAGTACTTC

j_gene: TRBJ1-4
v_gene: TRBV5-1
d_gene: NA
abundance: NA
CDR3aa: CASSLDSLSNEKLFF
CDR3nt: TGCGCCAGCAGCTTGGATTCTCTATCTAATGAAAAACTGTTTTTT

j_gene: TRBJ2-5
v_gene: TRBV29-1
d_gene: NA
abundance: NA
CDR3aa: CSVEERTGRGTQYF
CDR3nt: TGCAGCGTTGAAGAGCGGACAGGGAGGGGGACCCAGTACTTC

j_gene: TRBJ1-2
v_gene: TRBV15
d_gene: NA
abundance: NA
CDR3aa: CATSRVLEDYGYTF
CDR3nt: TGTGCCACCAGCAGAGTTCTGGAGGACTATGGCTACACCTTC

j_gene: TRBJ2-1
v_gene: TRBV11-2
d_gene: TRBD2
abundance: NA
CDR3aa: CASSLRREAYNEQFF
CDR3nt: TGTGCCAGCAGCTTAAGGCGGGAGGCCTACAATGAGCAGTTCTTC

j_gene: TRBJ1-1
v_gene: TRBV28
d_gene: NA
abundance: NA
CDR3aa: CASSLPDSGVNTEAFF
CDR3nt: TGTGCCAGCAGTTTACCGGACAGCGGGGTGAACACTGAAGCTTTCTTT

j_gene: TRBJ2-3
v_gene: TRBV5-1
d_gene: TRBD2
abundance: NA
CDR3aa: CASSHGLVGGTDTQYF
CDR3nt: TGCGCCAGCAGCCATGGACTAGTCGGAGGCACAGATACGCAGTATTTT

j_gene: TRBJ1-4
v_gene: TRBV14
d_gene: NA
abundance: NA
CDR3aa: CASSQEGGDIGEKLFF
CDR3nt: TGTGCCAGCAGCCAAGAAGGGGGGGACATCGGCGAAAAACTGTTTTTT

j_gene: TRBJ1-2
v_gene: TRBV5-4
d_gene: NA
abundance: NA
CDR3aa: CASSNRANYGYTF
CDR3nt: TGTGCCAGCAGCAACCGGGCTAACTATGGCTACACCTTC

j_gene: TRBJ2-2
v_gene: TRBV7-8
d_gene: NA
abundance: NA
CDR3aa: CASSFAGRNTGELFF
CDR3nt: TGTGCCAGCAGCTTTGCGGGACGGAACACCGGGGAGCTGTTTTTT

j_gene: TRBJ1-4
v_gene: TRBV6-6
d_gene: TRBD1
abundance: NA
CDR3aa: CASSDRFSGKGEKLFF
CDR3nt: TGTGCCAGCTCGGACAGGTTCTCTGGGAAAGGGGAAAAACTGTTTTTT

j_gene: TRBJ1-1
v_gene: TRBV7-9
d_gene: NA
abundance: NA
CDR3aa: CASRHGTITEAFF
CDR3nt: TGTGCCAGCAGACACGGGACAATCACTGAAGCTTTCTTT

j_gene: TRBJ1-5
v_gene: TRBV11-2
d_gene: NA
abundance: few
CDR3aa: CASSLGSRGSNQPQHF
CDR3nt: TGTGCCAGCAGCTTAGGGAGCAGGGGTAGCAATCAGCCCCAGCATTTT

j_gene: TRBJ2-3
v_gene: TRBV27
d_gene: TRBD1
abundance: NA
CDR3aa: CASSLGQDTDTQYF
CDR3nt: TGTGCCAGCAGTTTGGGACAGGACACAGATACGCAGTATTTT

j_gene: TRBJ2-3
v_gene: TRBV4-1
d_gene: NA
abundance: NA
CDR3aa: CASSLDGGSTDTQYF
CDR3nt: TGCGCCAGCAGCCTAGATGGCGGGAGCACAGATACGCAGTATTTT